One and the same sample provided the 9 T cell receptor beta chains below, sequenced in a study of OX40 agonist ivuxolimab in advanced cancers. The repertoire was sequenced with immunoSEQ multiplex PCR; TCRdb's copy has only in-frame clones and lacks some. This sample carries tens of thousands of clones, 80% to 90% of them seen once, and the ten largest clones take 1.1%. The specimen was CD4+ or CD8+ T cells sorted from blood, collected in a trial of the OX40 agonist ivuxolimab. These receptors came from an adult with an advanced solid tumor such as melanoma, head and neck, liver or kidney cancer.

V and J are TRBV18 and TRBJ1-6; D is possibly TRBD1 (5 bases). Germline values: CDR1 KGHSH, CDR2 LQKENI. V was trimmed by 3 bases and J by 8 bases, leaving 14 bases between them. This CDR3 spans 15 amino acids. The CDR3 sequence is CASSPQNSGDSPLHF. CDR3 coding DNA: TGTGCCAGCTCACCCCAGAACTCGGGGGATTCACCCCTCCACTTT.

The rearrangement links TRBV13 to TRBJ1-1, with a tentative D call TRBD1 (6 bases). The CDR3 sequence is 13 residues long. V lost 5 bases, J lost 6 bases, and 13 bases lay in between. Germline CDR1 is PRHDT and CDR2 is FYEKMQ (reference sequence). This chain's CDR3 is CASSPTGIPEAFF. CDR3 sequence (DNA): TGTGCCAGCAGCCCCACAGGGATTCCTGAAGCTTTCTTT.

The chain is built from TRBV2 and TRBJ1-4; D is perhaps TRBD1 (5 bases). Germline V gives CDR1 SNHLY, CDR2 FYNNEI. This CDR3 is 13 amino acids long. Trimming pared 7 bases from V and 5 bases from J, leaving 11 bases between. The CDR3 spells CASKGTFNEKLFF. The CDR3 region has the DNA TGTGCCAGCAAAGGGACTTTCAATGAAAAACTGTTTTTT.

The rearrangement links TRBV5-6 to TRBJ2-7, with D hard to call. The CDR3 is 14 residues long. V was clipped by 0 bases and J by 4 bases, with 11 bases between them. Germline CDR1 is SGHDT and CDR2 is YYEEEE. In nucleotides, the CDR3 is TGTGCCAGCAGCTTGGAGAACAGACATTACGAGCAGTACGTC. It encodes CASSLENRHYEQYV.

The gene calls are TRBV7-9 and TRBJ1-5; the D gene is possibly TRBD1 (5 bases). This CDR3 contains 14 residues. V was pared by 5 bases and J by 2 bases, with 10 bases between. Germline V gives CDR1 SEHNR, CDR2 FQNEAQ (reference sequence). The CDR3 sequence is CASSRDGGNQPQHF. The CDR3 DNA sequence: TGTGCCAGCAGCCGGGACGGGGGCAATCAGCCCCAGCATTTT.

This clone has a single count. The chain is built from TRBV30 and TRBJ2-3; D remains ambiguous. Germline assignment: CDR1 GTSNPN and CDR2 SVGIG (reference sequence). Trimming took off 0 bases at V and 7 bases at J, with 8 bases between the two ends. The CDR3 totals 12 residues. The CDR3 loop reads CAWSVEPNTQYF. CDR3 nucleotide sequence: TGTGCCTGGAGTGTTGAACCGAATACGCAGTATTTT.

CDR3 amino acids: CASNSGTERDIYGYTF. The DNA of the CDR3 is TGTGCCAGCAATTCCGGGACAGAACGAGATATCTATGGCTACACCTTC. The gene calls are TRBV19 and TRBJ1-2, with 7 bases fitting TRBD1. Per the germline V gene, CDR1 is LNHDA and CDR2 is SQIVND (reference sequence). J gave up 4 bases and V 9 bases, and 17 bases lay outside the gene matches. The CDR3 spans 16 residues.

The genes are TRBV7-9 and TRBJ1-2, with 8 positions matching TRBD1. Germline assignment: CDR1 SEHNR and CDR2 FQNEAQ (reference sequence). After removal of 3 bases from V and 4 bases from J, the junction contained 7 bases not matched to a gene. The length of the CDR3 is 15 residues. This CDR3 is CASSFAGTGGYGYTF. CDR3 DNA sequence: TGTGCCAGCAGCTTCGCCGGGACAGGAGGCTATGGCTACACCTTC.

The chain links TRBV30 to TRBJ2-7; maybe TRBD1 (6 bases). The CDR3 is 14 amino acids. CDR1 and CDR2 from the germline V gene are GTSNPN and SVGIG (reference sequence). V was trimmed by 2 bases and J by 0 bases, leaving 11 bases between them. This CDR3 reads CAWSPRGGSYEQYF. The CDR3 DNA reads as TGTGCCTGGAGTCCCCGAGGGGGCTCCTACGAGCAGTACTTC.